This passage covers 21 T cell receptor beta chains from one sample sequenced in a study of CD4 and CD8 cells across lung adenocarcinoma regions (dated by TCRdb to about 2018). The library was generated by PCR. Sequenced on a HiSeq X Ten. Clones were called with MiXCR by TCRdb after fastp trimmed the public reads at Q25, and only in-frame beta chains were retained. Each record represents a unique CDR3 protein, reported with the most common genes and DNA among its rows. This sample is represented by over 2,500 distinct CDR3 sequences; 40% to 55% of them were singletons. The ten largest make up approximately 49% of the sample. Sequenced: CD8+ T cells from the center of a lung tumor. Read against the paper, the sample's cell subset or site label means: tumor center region. The origin of the receptors is a male donor with lung adenocarcinoma. The CD4 and CD8 labels of this study may be unreliable.

The CDR3, as DNA: TGTGCCAGCAGTGAAGTGGGTCACGGCGAAAAACTGTTTTTT. This encodes CASSEVGHGEKLFF. The chain couples TRBV6-1 to TRBJ1-4; no clear D gene. The V end lost 1 base, the J end lost 8 bases, and 11 bases lay between the germline ends. The CDR3 loop spans 14 amino acids. Germline V gives CDR1 MNHNS, CDR2 SASEGT.

This sequence joins TRBV6-1 and TRBJ2-7, with D hard to call. Trimming stripped 4 bases from V and 0 bases from J, with 13 bases between. CDR1 and CDR2 (germline): MNHNS, SASEGT. The CDR3 consists of 15 residues. In nucleotides, the CDR3 is TGTGCCAGCAGTGTAATGAGTTTCGACTCCTACGAGCAGTACTTC. Protein: CASSVMSFDSYEQYF.

In this sample, this clonotype is medium-sized (0.01 to 0.1%). The CDR3 sequence: CASSPGTHSREQYF. CDR3 DNA: TGTGCCAGCAGCCCCGGGACGCACTCCCGAGAGCAGTACTTC. V is TRBV6-1 and J is TRBJ2-1; perhaps D is TRBD1 or TRBD2 (5 bases each). The J call may be wrong; the DNA end is better matched by TRBJ2-7. The CDR3 is made up of 14 amino acids. Looked up from germline, CDR1 is MNHNS and CDR2 is SASEGT.

Regarding this clonotype: A much larger clone differs from this one at a single base, so this may be a read error. The chain couples TRBV6-1 to TRBJ2-1; no firm D call. The ends were cut back, 6 bases at V and 10 bases at J, with 22 bases in the middle. The germline gives CDR1 MNHNS, CDR2 SASEGT. The CDR3 consists of 15 residues. CDR3 DNA sequence: TGTGCCAGCAGCGCTCTTGGCTCTCCTCCCTACGAGCAGTTCTTC. Protein: CASSALGSPPYEQFF.

The chain is built from TRBV7-6 and TRBJ2-1; D is unresolved. Deletions cut 4 bases from V and 0 bases from J, with 13 bases between. Germline-derived CDR1 and CDR2 are SGHVS and FNYEAQ. CDR3 length: 16 residues. This CDR3 is CASSSSLTRSYNEQFF. CDR3 DNA sequence: TGTGCCAGCAGCTCGAGTTTGACTCGCTCCTACAATGAGCAGTTCTTC.

This clonotype is deemed large. The rearrangement uses TRBV27 and TRBJ2-1, with a tentative D call TRBD1 (5 bases). The CDR3 length is 14 residues. Looked up from germline, CDR1 is MNHEY and CDR2 is SMNVEV (reference sequence). V was cut by 4 bases and J by 4 bases, with 11 bases left in between. CDR3 protein: CASSSTAGYNEQFF. CDR3 bases: TGTGCCAGCAGTTCAACAGCAGGGTACAATGAGCAGTTCTTC.

This sequence joins TRBV11-1 and TRBJ2-3, with D possibly matching TRBD2 (5 bases). This CDR3 has 14 amino acids. Germline values: CDR1 SGHAT, CDR2 FQDESV (reference sequence). V was trimmed by 3 bases and J by 4 bases, leaving 11 bases between them. The DNA of the CDR3 is TGTGCCAGCAGCTTTGCGGGTTCGGCAGATACGCAGTATTTT. It codes for CASSFAGSADTQYF. The full variable domain, in which reference TRBV11-1 and TRBJ2-3 provide the parts outside the CDR3, is EAEVAQSPRYKITEKSQAVAFWCDPISGHATLYWYRQILGQGPELLVQFQDESVVDDSQLPKDRFSAERLKGVDSTLKIQPAELGDSAMYLCASSFAGSADTQYFGPGTRLTVL.

This clonotype was detected only a few times. A clone one base away is much larger, so this may be a read error. V gene TRBV7-2 combines with J gene TRBJ2-1; the D is unclear. TRBJ2-7 matches the DNA end more closely, so the J call is doubtful. This CDR3 spans 16 amino acids. Germline CDR1 is SGHTA and CDR2 is FQGNSA. The DNA for the CDR3 is TGTGCCAGCAGCTTATTTGGGCTAGGTGCGAACAATGAGCAGTACTTC. Translating it yields CASSLFGLGANNEQYF.

The chain couples TRBV7-2 to TRBJ2-2, with TRBD2 matching 9 bases. The CDR3 contains 17 residues. Trimming at V came to 4 bases and at J to 0 bases, leaving 6 bases not matched to a gene. Germline assignment: CDR1 SGHTA and CDR2 FQGNSA. This CDR3 is CASSSPLAGPNTGELFF. CDR3 sequence (DNA): TGTGCCAGCAGCTCCCCGCTAGCGGGACCGAACACCGGGGAGCTGTTTTTT.

Details on this clonotype: Possible read error: a much larger clone is one base away. The chain is built from TRBV12-3 or TRBV12-4 and TRBJ2-1; maybe TRBD2 (6 bases). The J call may be incorrect, as the DNA end agrees better with TRBJ2-7. This CDR3 has 15 residues. Here the CDR3 reads CASSFGTPPGNEQYF. The CDR3 DNA is TGTGCCAGCAGTTTCGGGACTCCCCCGGGGAATGAGCAGTACTTC.

The chain has TRBV6-1 and TRBJ2-4; D is perhaps TRBD2 (5 bases). Germline CDR1 is MNHNS and CDR2 is SASEGT. V was pared by 8 bases and J by 13 bases, with 27 bases between. The CDR3 is 15 residues long. Written as DNA, the CDR3 is TGTGCCAGCGTGAGGACGAGCGGAGCCACAAATATGCAGTACTTC. Protein: CASVRTSGATNMQYF.

J is TRBJ2-4 and V is TRBV6-5; 12 positions agree with TRBD1. Looked up from germline, CDR1 is MNHEY and CDR2 is SVGAGI. This CDR3 has 17 amino acids. Trimming cost V 2 bases and J 2 bases; bases outside gene matches: 4. The CDR3 sequence: CASSYKGQGATKNIQYF. The CDR3 region has the DNA TGTGCCAGCAGTTACAAGGGACAGGGGGCCACCAAAAACATTCAGTACTTC.

This clonotype is labeled large (0.1 to 1%). The chain uses TRBV12-3 or TRBV12-4 and TRBJ2-1, with TRBD1 identical over 9 bases. The CDR3 length is 15 residues. The V gene end was trimmed by 2 bases and the J gene end by 8 bases; junction bases not matched to a gene: 7. The CDR3 DNA is TGTGCCAGCAGTTTAATGGGACAGGGTAGGGATGAGCAGTTCTTC. It specifies CASSLMGQGRDEQFF.

This clonotype is labeled as medium-sized (0.01 to 0.1%). The rearrangement uses TRBV6-1 and TRBJ1-1; D is uncertain. V lost 3 bases and J lost 7, with 12 bases in between. The CDR3 spans 13 residues. Germline V gene data show CDR1 as MNHNS and CDR2 as SASEGT. CDR3 protein: CASSDLTPREAFF. Written as DNA, the CDR3 is TGTGCCAGCAGTGATCTGACTCCCCGTGAAGCTTTCTTT.

The chain uses TRBV6-4 and TRBJ2-5; no reliable D call. TRBJ2-7 matches the DNA end more closely, so the J call is doubtful. The CDR3 is 10 amino acids. Germline V gives CDR1 MRHNA, CDR2 SNTAGT. CDR3 region: CASIRYEQYF. The CDR3 nucleotides are TGTGCCAGCATCCGTTACGAGCAGTACTTC.

By share, this clonotype counts as large. The chain uses TRBV6-5 and TRBJ2-3; D may be TRBD2 (6 bases). The ends were cut back, 7 bases at V and 1 base at J, with 15 bases in the middle. Germline CDR1 reads MNHEY; CDR2 reads SVGAGI. This CDR3 region has 15 residues. This CDR3 is CASNQGPGGTDTQYF. CDR3 nucleotides: TGTGCCAGCAACCAGGGCCCGGGGGGCACAGATACGCAGTATTTT.

The V gene is TRBV25-1, the J gene TRBJ2-5, with D tentatively TRBD2 (6 bases). Between the trimmed V and J ends, which lost 8 bases and 1 base, there was a span of 8 bases. The CDR3 loop spans 12 amino acids. Germline CDR1 is MGHDK and CDR2 is SYGVNS. The chain's CDR3 is CASGGTQETQYF. CDR3 bases: TGTGCCAGCGGCGGGACCCAAGAGACCCAGTACTTC.

A few counts support this clonotype. The chain carries TRBV6-8 and TRBJ1-1, with D perhaps matching TRBD1 (5 bases). Germline values: CDR1 MNHGY, CDR2 SAAAGT. CDR3 length equals 14 residues. Trimming removed 7 bases at V and 7 bases at J, with 19 bases between. This chain's CDR3 is CASTLGTPRNEAFF. In nucleotides, the CDR3 is TGTGCCAGCACCCTCGGGACCCCTCGGAATGAAGCTTTCTTT.

This clonotype is labeled as medium-sized. The chain links TRBV6-5 to TRBJ2-5; 14 bases fit TRBD2. Germline V gene data show CDR1 as MNHEY and CDR2 as SVGAGI. The CDR3 extends over 16 amino acids. J was trimmed by 5 bases and V by 0 bases; bases with no gene match: 2. The CDR3 here is CASSYSGTSGSETQYF. As DNA, the CDR3 is TGTGCCAGCAGTTACTCGGGGACTAGCGGGAGTGAGACCCAGTACTTC.

This clonotype was counted a single time. The conserved phenylalanine or tryptophan is not found at the CDR3 terminus, so this likely reflects a read error. No DNA is shown, since the ends of the CDR3 on it are uncertain; the CDR3 is the one TCRdb lists. The chain uses TRBV7-6 and TRBJ2-5; the D call of TRBD1 is as the table states it, not checked on the DNA. Germline V gene data show CDR1 as SGHVS and CDR2 as FNYEAQ. Both ends counted, the CDR3 spans 22 residues. CDR3 sequence: CASLAPKIRRRGPLLHPLGLRL.

By frequency in the sample, this clonotype is medium-sized. Relative to the germline gene, one junction end is altered; a read error may explain this. The rearrangement links TRBV7-7 to TRBJ2-5; possible D gene TRBD2, 7 bases. Germline V gene lookup returns CDR1 SSHAT and CDR2 FNYEAQ (reference sequence). CDR3 size: 17 residues. This CDR3 is CASSLSAGAGDRETQYF. In DNA, the CDR3 is TGTGCTAGCAGCTTATCCGCAGGGGCGGGAGATCGGGAGACCCAGTACTTC.